These T cell receptor beta chains were read from a single sample in a study of CD8+ T cells in alopecia areata. The assay was immunoSEQ multiplex PCR, and TCRdb's table has in-frame clones only and misses some. The sample shows fewer than 200,000 clones, around three fifths of them seen only once. This sample comprised CD4+ T cells sorted from blood, obtained at week 24, from a patient treated with tofacitinib. The origin of the receptors is a human donor with alopecia areata. CDR3s include the opening cysteine and the closing phenylalanine or tryptophan. The D gene is left open where the match is weak. Only part of the rows carry a size: once, few, many, or a class if the clone is expanded.

v_gene	j_gene	d_gene	abundance	CDR3aa	CDR3nt
TRBV14	TRBJ1-6	.	few	CASSQGSYNSPLHF	TGTGCCAGCAGCCAGGGCTCCTATAATTCACCCCTCCACTTT
TRBV2	TRBJ1-1	.	.	CASSWGREAFF	TGTGCCAGCAGTTGGGGGCGGGAAGCTTTCTTT
TRBV18	TRBJ2-5	.	.	CASSSQGEETQYF	TGTGCCAGCTCATCACAGGGCGAAGAGACCCAGTACTTC
TRBV27	TRBJ2-4	.	.	CASSRRRGSKNIQYF	TGTGCCAGCAGTCGGCGCCGGGGGTCCAAAAACATTCAGTACTTC
TRBV29-1	TRBJ2-5	.	.	CSVRGANWETQYF	TGCAGCGTCCGAGGGGCTAACTGGGAGACCCAGTACTTC
TRBV18	TRBJ2-7	.	few	CASSPMGYEQYF	TGTGCCAGCTCACCAATGGGCTACGAGCAGTACTTC
TRBV7-6	TRBJ1-1	.	few	CASSLEVARANTEAFF	TGTGCCAGCAGCTTAGAAGTGGCCAGAGCGAACACTGAAGCTTTCTTT
TRBV27	TRBJ2-3	.	.	CASSLELALDTQYF	TGTGCCAGCAGTTTAGAACTAGCTTTAGATACGCAGTATTTT
TRBV30	TRBJ1-1	.	.	CAWRSQEAFF	TGTGCCTGGAGAAGTCAGGAAGCTTTCTTT
TRBV6-5	TRBJ1-2	TRBD1	.	CASSQGADYGYTF	TGTGCCAGCAGTCAGGGGGCGGACTATGGCTACACCTTC
TRBV30	TRBJ2-5	.	.	CAWSVGQYGTQYF	TGTGCCTGGAGTGTAGGACAATATGGGACCCAGTACTTC
TRBV5-1	TRBJ1-1	.	.	CASSSMTGPNTEAFF	TGCGCCAGCAGCTCGATGACAGGTCCGAACACTGAAGCTTTCTTT
TRBV2	TRBJ2-7	.	.	CASSAVGRRGEQYF	TGTGCCAGCAGTGCCGTCGGTAGACGGGGCGAGCAGTACTTC
TRBV20-1	TRBJ2-5	.	.	CSSRDEETQYF	TGCAGCTCCCGGGACGAAGAGACCCAGTACTTC
TRBV29-1	TRBJ2-1	.	few	CSVGTISYNEQFF	TGCAGCGTAGGGACGATCTCCTACAATGAGCAGTTCTTC
TRBV7-3	TRBJ2-3	.	.	CASSLTYGSDTQYF	TGTGCCAGCAGCTTAACGTACGGGTCAGATACGCAGTATTTT
TRBV7-2	TRBJ2-7	TRBD1	.	CASSSQGARGYEQYF	TGTGCCAGCAGCAGCCAGGGGGCTAGAGGCTACGAGCAGTACTTC
TRBV7-9	TRBJ2-3	.	few	CASSSLAAQYF	TGTGCCAGCAGCTCCCTGGCGGCGCAGTATTTT
TRBV7-6	TRBJ2-5	TRBD2	.	CASSANTGGFQETQYF	TGTGCCAGCAGCGCGAATACGGGGGGTTTCCAAGAGACCCAGTACTTC
TRBV7-9	TRBJ1-4	.	once	CASSGEKLFF	TGTGCCAGCAGCGGGGAAAAACTGTTTTTT
TRBV29-1	TRBJ2-5	TRBD1	.	CSGGQSGETQYF	TGCAGCGGGGGACAGTCGGGTGAGACCCAGTACTTC
TRBV7-3	TRBJ1-6	.	.	CASSSDSNSPLHF	TGTGCCAGCAGCTCCGACAGTAATTCACCCCTCCACTTT
TRBV2	TRBJ2-3	.	few	CASSPISLGGPDTQYF	TGTGCCAGCAGTCCCATCTCCTTGGGGGGCCCAGATACGCAGTATTTT
TRBV5-6	TRBJ2-7	TRBD1	few	CASSIIPGQPPYEQYF	TGTGCCAGCAGCATCATACCGGGACAGCCGCCCTACGAGCAGTACTTC
TRBV30	TRBJ1-2	.	.	CAWMTGAGGYTF	TGTGCCTGGATGACCGGAGCAGGGGGCTACACCTTC
TRBV9	TRBJ1-3	.	.	CASSVAGVLGNTIYF	TGTGCCAGCAGCGTAGCAGGGGTCCTTGGAAACACCATATATTTT
TRBV30	TRBJ2-5	.	.	CAWTKRGMRETQYF	TGTGCCTGGACAAAACGGGGGATGAGGGAGACCCAGTACTTC
TRBV29-1	TRBJ2-7	TRBD1	once	CSVERDRGNEQYF	TGCAGCGTTGAACGCGACAGGGGCAACGAGCAGTACTTC
TRBV7-9	TRBJ1-5	TRBD1	.	CASSLAGTGGLAGQPQHF	TGTGCCAGCAGCTTAGCTGGGACAGGGGGCCTTGCAGGACAGCCCCAGCATTTT
TRBV30	TRBJ1-2	.	.	CAWSVRGGLPFYGYTF	TGTGCCTGGAGTGTACGGGGGGGGCTCCCTTTCTATGGCTACACCTTC
TRBV19	TRBJ2-4	TRBD1	many	CASSRKGGQFNIQYF	TGTGCCAGTAGTAGAAAAGGGGGCCAGTTCAACATTCAGTACTTC
TRBV29-1	TRBJ2-5	TRBD2	few	CSVERGSGETQYF	TGCAGCGTTGAGAGAGGTAGCGGGGAGACCCAGTACTTC
TRBV27	TRBJ1-2	TRBD1	.	CASSTPGGYGYTF	TGTGCCAGCAGTACCCCAGGGGGCTATGGCTACACCTTC
TRBV4-1	TRBJ2-5	.	.	CASSQDSPETQYF	TGCGCCAGCAGCCAAGATAGTCCAGAGACCCAGTACTTC
TRBV19	TRBJ1-1	.	.	CASKSAQGTTEAFF	TGTGCCAGTAAGTCGGCGCAGGGGACGACTGAAGCTTTCTTT
TRBV2	TRBJ2-3	.	.	CAMFGGGTDTQYF	TGTGCCATGTTCGGCGGCGGCACAGATACGCAGTATTTT
TRBV4-1	TRBJ2-5	TRBD2	.	CASSRGGDVQTQYF	TGCGCCAGCAGTCGTGGGGGGGATGTCCAGACCCAGTACTTC